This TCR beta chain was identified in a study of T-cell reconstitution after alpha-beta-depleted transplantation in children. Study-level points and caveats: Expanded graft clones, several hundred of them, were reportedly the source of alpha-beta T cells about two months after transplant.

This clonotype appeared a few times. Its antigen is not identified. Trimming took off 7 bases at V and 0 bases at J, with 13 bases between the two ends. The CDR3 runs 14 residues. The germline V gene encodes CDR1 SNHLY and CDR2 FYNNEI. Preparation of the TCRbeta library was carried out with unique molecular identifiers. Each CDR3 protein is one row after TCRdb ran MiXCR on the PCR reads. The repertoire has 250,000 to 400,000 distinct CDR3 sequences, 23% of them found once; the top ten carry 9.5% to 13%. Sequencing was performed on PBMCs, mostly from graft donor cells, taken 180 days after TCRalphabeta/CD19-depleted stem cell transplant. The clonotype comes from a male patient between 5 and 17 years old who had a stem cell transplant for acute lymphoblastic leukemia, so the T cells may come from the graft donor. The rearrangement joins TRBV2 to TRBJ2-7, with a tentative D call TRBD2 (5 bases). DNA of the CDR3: TGTGCCAGCATTGGTCCGGGAAGCTCCTACGAGCAGTACTTC. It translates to CASIGPGSSYEQYF.